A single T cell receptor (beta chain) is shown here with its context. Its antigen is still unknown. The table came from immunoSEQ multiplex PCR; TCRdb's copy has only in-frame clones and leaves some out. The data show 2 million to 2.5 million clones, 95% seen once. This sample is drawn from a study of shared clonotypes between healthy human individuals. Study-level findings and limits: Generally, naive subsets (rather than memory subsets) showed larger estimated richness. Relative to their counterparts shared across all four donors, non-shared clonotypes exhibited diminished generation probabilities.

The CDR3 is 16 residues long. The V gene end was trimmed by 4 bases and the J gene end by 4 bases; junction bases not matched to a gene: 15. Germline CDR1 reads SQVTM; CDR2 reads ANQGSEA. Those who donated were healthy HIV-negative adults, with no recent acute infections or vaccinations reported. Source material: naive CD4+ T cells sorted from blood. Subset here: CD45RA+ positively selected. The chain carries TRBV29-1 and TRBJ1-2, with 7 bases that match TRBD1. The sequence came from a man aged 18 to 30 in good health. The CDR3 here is CSVVSRSKGQIYGYTF. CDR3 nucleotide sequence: TGCAGCGTTGTCTCCCGCTCAAAGGGACAGATCTATGGCTACACCTTC.